The rows below give T cell receptor beta chains drawn from one sample of a study of T cell responses to AZD1222 COVID-19 vaccine. Sequencing was performed with immunoSEQ multiplex PCR; in TCRdb, only in-frame clones are kept and a portion is missing. The sample has about 190,000 clones; roughly 88% are singletons. The sequencing used peripheral blood, collected on day 0 of AZD1222 vaccination. The receptor source for this set is an adult in good health. CDR3s include the opening cysteine and the closing phenylalanine or tryptophan. D genes are given only for firm matches. Rows may omit the clone size; those that give it use once, few, many or a size class.

>TRBJ1-3|-|-|TRBV7-9
TGTGCCAGCAGCTTAGAGTGGGGAAACACCATATATTTT
CASSLEWGNTIYF
>TRBJ1-2|-|-|TRBV29-1
TGCAGCGTTATACAGCTCGAACACTACACCTTC
CSVIQLEHYTF
>TRBJ1-4|-|-|TRBV7-8
TGTGCCAGCAGCTTAGTGGGAGGGGGGACTAATGAAAAACTGTTTTTT
CASSLVGGGTNEKLFF
>TRBJ1-5|-|-|TRBV28
TGTGCCAGCAGTTCGCCAGGGCTCAATCAGCCCCAGCATTTT
CASSSPGLNQPQHF
>TRBJ1-2|-|-|TRBV7-2
TGTGCCAGCAGCTTAGGGCAGAACTATGGCTACACCTTC
CASSLGQNYGYTF
>TRBJ2-7|TRBD1|-|TRBV12-3/TRBV12-4
TGTGCCAGCAGAACCGGGACAGGGGTCGAGCAGTACTTC
CASRTGTGVEQYF
>TRBJ2-3|-|once|TRBV14
TGTGCCAGCAGCCAAGATTTGTCAGATACGCAGTATTTT
CASSQDLSDTQYF
>TRBJ2-7|TRBD2|-|TRBV28
TGTGCCAGCAGGCGGGGGGCCTACGAGCAGTACTTC
CASRRGAYEQYF
>TRBJ2-7|TRBD2|once|TRBV7-6
TGTGCCAGCAGCTTGCTAGCGGGGGGTCCCTACGAGCAGTACTTC
CASSLLAGGPYEQYF
>TRBJ2-2|-|once|TRBV7-6
TGTGCCAGCAGCTTAGCTAGCCAGGGGAAGGACGGGGAGCTGTTTTTT
CASSLASQGKDGELFF
>TRBJ1-1|-|-|TRBV4-2
TGTGCCAGCAGCCCACAGAGACGTGACGGGGAAGCTTTCTTT
CASSPQRRDGEAFF
>TRBJ2-7|-|once|TRBV19
TGTGCCAGTAGTATAGCTCACGCTCACTCCTACGAGCAGTACTTC
CASSIAHAHSYEQYF
>TRBJ1-1|-|-|TRBV2
TGTGCCAGCAGTGATTTGGGCACTGAAGCTTTCTTT
CASSDLGTEAFF
>TRBJ2-7|-|-|TRBV11-2
TGTGCCAGCAGCAACGTTGTCGGAGGGATCTACGAGCAGTACTTC
CASSNVVGGIYEQYF
>TRBJ1-6|TRBD1|-|TRBV19
TGTGCCAGTGGGGACAGGACGAATTCACCCCTCCACTTT
CASGDRTNSPLHF
>TRBJ2-1|-|-|TRBV5-1
TGCGCCAGCAGCTTGGAGGCGGGGCCATACAATGAGCAGTTCTTC
CASSLEAGPYNEQFF
>TRBJ2-7|-|-|TRBV10-3
TGTGCCATCAGTGAGACAGTTTCCTACGAGCAGTACTTC
CAISETVSYEQYF
>TRBJ2-6|-|few|TRBV23-1
TGCGCCAGCAGTCAATCCTCCAGGGGAGGGTCTGGGGCCAACGTCCTGACTTTC
CASSQSSRGGSGANVLTF
>TRBJ1-2|-|once|TRBV6-1
TGTGCCAGCAGTGAAAGTCGTCGGGAGACTAACTATGGCTACACCTTC
CASSESRRETNYGYTF
>TRBJ1-5|-|once|TRBV7-9
TGTGCCAGCAGCTTAGTTGGTCAGGGTAGCAATCAGCCCCAGCATTTT
CASSLVGQGSNQPQHF
>TRBJ1-5|-|-|TRBV6-6
TGTGCCAGCGTCCGGCCGGGTAGCAATCAGCCCCAGCATTTT
CASVRPGSNQPQHF
>TRBJ2-1|-|-|TRBV28
TGTGCCAGCAGACTTAGTCCCCTCGGGGTTGGTGAGCAGTTCTTC
CASRLSPLGVGEQFF
>TRBJ2-1|TRBD2|-|TRBV9
TGTGCCAGCAGCGTAGCTAGCGGGGGGTATGAGCAGTTCTTC
CASSVASGGYEQFF
>TRBJ1-5|-|-|TRBV29-1
TGCAGCGTTGAGGAAGGAAACAATCAGCCCCAGCATTTT
CSVEEGNNQPQHF
>TRBJ2-7|TRBD1|-|TRBV7-8
TGTGCCAGCAGCTCCGACAGGGTTCACGAGCAGTACTTC
CASSSDRVHEQYF
>TRBJ1-6|-|-|TRBV27
TGTGCCAGCAGTTACGGACTCTCCTATAATTCACCCCTCCACTTT
CASSYGLSYNSPLHF
>TRBJ1-5|-|-|TRBV12-3/TRBV12-4
TGTGCCAGCAGCGGTTGGGGAAATCAGCCCCAGCATTTT
CASSGWGNQPQHF
>TRBJ2-3|-|-|TRBV2
TGTGCCAGCAGTGGTCGGCAGAGCACAGATACGCAGTATTTT
CASSGRQSTDTQYF
>TRBJ1-2|-|-|TRBV2
TGTGCCAGCAGTGAAGGGCAAGGATTAGGCAATGGCTACACCTTC
CASSEGQGLGNGYTF
>TRBJ1-6|-|-|TRBV7-2
TGTGCCAGCAGCCTGACCCCCACTTCACCCCTCCACTTT
CASSLTPTSPLHF
>TRBJ2-7|-|-|TRBV19
TGTGCCAGTAGTTTGACCTTGTCCGGGACATACAACGAGCAGTACTTC
CASSLTLSGTYNEQYF
>TRBJ2-7|TRBD2|-|TRBV7-9
TGTGCCAGCAGCTTGACTAGCGGAGGCTACGAGCAGTACTTC
CASSLTSGGYEQYF
>TRBJ1-2|TRBD1|-|TRBV4-2
TGTGCCAGCAGCCTGCGGGAGGGGGCGGGCTATGGCTACACCTTC
CASSLREGAGYGYTF
>TRBJ2-3|-|-|TRBV2
TGTGCCAGCAGTGAAGGTGAAGGTCCAGATACGCAGTATTTT
CASSEGEGPDTQYF
>TRBJ1-4|-|-|TRBV12-3/TRBV12-4
TGTGCCAGCAGTGCCCATGAAAAACTGTTTTTT
CASSAHEKLFF
>TRBJ1-4|-|-|TRBV10-1
TGCGCCAGCAGTGAAACAGGAGCAACTAATGAAAAACTGTTTTTT
CASSETGATNEKLFF
>TRBJ1-5|-|-|TRBV7-9
TGTGCCAGCAGCTCCATGAACAATCAGCCCCAGCATTTT
CASSSMNNQPQHF
>TRBJ2-7|-|-|TRBV7-2
TGTGCCAGCAGCTTGCGTATCCCCTACGAGCAGTACTTC
CASSLRIPYEQYF
>TRBJ2-7|-|-|TRBV7-9
TGTGCCAGCACCATGGGCCCCCAGACCTACGAGCAGTACTTC
CASTMGPQTYEQYF
>TRBJ2-1|-|-|TRBV4-1
TGCGCCAGCAGCGTACGCGGGGAAGAGTCCTACAATGAGCAGTTCTTC
CASSVRGEESYNEQFF
>TRBJ2-7|-|-|TRBV5-1
TGCGCCAGCAGCAGCCGGGACCGACTCTACGAGCAGTACTTC
CASSSRDRLYEQYF
>TRBJ2-7|-|-|TRBV29-1
TGCAGCGTTAGAACGGGGGGCCGCTCCTACGAGCAGTACTTC
CSVRTGGRSYEQYF
>TRBJ2-7|-|-|TRBV29-1
TGCAGCGTTCATCGGCAGGGATCGTACGAGCAGTACTTC
CSVHRQGSYEQYF
>TRBJ2-1|-|-|TRBV7-7
TGTGCCAGCAGCAAAGAGGGGGGGACAGAATACAATGAGCAGTTCTTC
CASSKEGGTEYNEQFF
>TRBJ2-1|-|once|TRBV7-9
TGTGCCAGCAGCCCTACGGCGCGGGTGAGCTCCTACAATGAGCAGTTCTTC
CASSPTARVSSYNEQFF
>TRBJ2-7|-|-|TRBV27
TGTGCCAGCAGTTTCGGCGGGGCCCCCTACGAGCAGTACTTC
CASSFGGAPYEQYF
>TRBJ2-1|-|once|TRBV4-2
TGTGCCAGCAGCCAACTACTAGCTGGTTCCTACAATGAGCAGTTCTTC
CASSQLLAGSYNEQFF
>TRBJ2-1|-|-|TRBV19
TGTGCCAGTAGAAAGTTAGGACTTACCGACAATGAGCAGTTCTTC
CASRKLGLTDNEQFF
>TRBJ1-6|TRBD1|-|TRBV3-1/TRBV3-2
TGTGCCAGCAGCCCCCGGGACAGGGCGAGTGATAATTCACCCCTCCACTTT
CASSPRDRASDNSPLHF
>TRBJ1-3|-|-|TRBV3-1/TRBV3-2
TGTGCCAGCAGCCAAGGACGGGCGAACTCTGGAAACACCATATATTTT
CASSQGRANSGNTIYF
>TRBJ1-2|TRBD1|-|TRBV19
TGTGCCAGTAGTACCGACGACAGGGTCTATGGCTACACCTTC
CASSTDDRVYGYTF
>TRBJ2-2|-|-|TRBV6-5
TGTGCCAGCAGTTACCAGGGGGGTAGGACCGGGGAGCTGTTTTTT
CASSYQGGRTGELFF
>TRBJ2-7|TRBD1|-|TRBV7-8
TGTGCCAGCAGCTTTCGCCGCAGGGGGCTCGACGAGCAGTACTTC
CASSFRRRGLDEQYF
>TRBJ2-7|-|-|TRBV18
TGTGCCAGCGCGGGACTCACGAGCTCCTACGAGCAGTACTTC
CASAGLTSSYEQYF